What follows is one TCR beta chain and its context. Antigen unknown. The data derive from a study of T cells in Graves' hyperthyroidism and ophthalmopathy. In the study overall: Blood was drawn when the patient was first diagnosed and still untreated. Study results and caveats: For ophthalmopathy, model prediction preceded onset by a median about 6 months.

Disease duration under 2 months; hyperthyroidism patients were aged 18 to 65. The blood sample predates any ophthalmopathy symptoms, coming from first hyperthyroidism diagnosis. TCR beta CDR3 regions were amplified from RNA. The HTBI primer set drove a first-round RT-PCR of the TCR CDR3. TCRdb re-analysed the multiplex PCR reads in MiXCR, keeping a single row per CDR3 protein. The sample lists 550,000 to 850,000 distinct CDR3 sequences, around 20% occurring once. CDR1 SEHNR and CDR2 FQNEAQ come from the germline V gene (reference sequence). V was clipped by 4 bases and J by 5 bases; unmatched bases: 7. The CDR3 spans 14 residues.

The chain couples TRBV7-9 to TRBJ2-7; 8 nucleotides line up with TRBD1. Sequencing was done on a sample of blood. The source is a woman in her forties or fifties with Graves' hyperthyroidism that later progressed to Graves' ophthalmopathy. The CDR3 spells CASSSDRETHEQYF. The CDR3 region has the DNA TGTGCCAGCAGCTCGGACAGGGAGACCCACGAGCAGTACTTC.